This T cell receptor (beta chain) originates from a study of T cells in Graves' hyperthyroidism and ophthalmopathy. Graves' hyperthyroidism was deemed stable given no ophthalmopathy progression within 18 months. Used for diagnoses were clinical symptoms, serum thyroxine and TRAb, thyroid ultrasound and orbital computed tomography. RNA transcripts provided the source from which TCR beta CDR3 regions were amplified. Carried out on the TCR CDR3, a first-round RT-PCR used the HTBI primer set. One entry per CDR3 protein, called by TCRdb with MiXCR from the multiplex PCR reads. Of approximately 220,000 distinct CDR3 sequences listed, around 19% are singletons. This clonotype occurred a few times. What it binds is not known. Study observations and caveats: Expanded thyroid clonotypes (above 0.001) were mostly also found in blood. Median prediction lead before ophthalmopathy onset was 6 to 8 months with the model.

Germline CDR1 LNHNV, CDR2 YYDKDF (reference sequence). The CDR3 spans 16 residues. The J segment lost 4 bases and the V segment lost 1 base, leaving 5 bases of the junction unmatched. Sequencing input: blood. The receptor was derived from a man aged 35 to 55 with Graves' hyperthyroidism. The chain combines TRBV15 with TRBJ2-1, with 9 positions matching TRBD2. The CDR3 spells CATSRGGLAGYNEQFF. The CDR3 DNA follows: TGTGCCACCAGCAGAGGGGGGCTAGCGGGGTACAATGAGCAGTTCTTC. Complete variable domain (other parts from reference TRBV15 and TRBJ2-1): DAMVIQNPRYQVTQFGKPVTLSCSQTLNHNVMYWYQQKSSQAPKLLFHYYDKDFNNEADTPDNFQSRRPNTSFCFLDIRSPGLGDTAMYLCATSRGGLAGYNEQFFGPGTRLTVL.